Below are 14 T cell receptor beta chains sequenced from a single sample in a study of blood T cell repertoires in COVID-19. Generated by immunoSEQ multiplex PCR, the TCRdb table keeps only in-frame clones and is missing some. Of 300,000 to 350,000 clones in the sample, about 90% were seen once. The specimen sequenced was PBMCs or T cells enriched from blood (not recorded which). These receptors were obtained from a man younger than 45 who had recovered from COVID-19.

V gene TRBV6-5 combines with J gene TRBJ1-5; no definite D call. Trimming shortened V by 7 bases and J by 2 bases, and 15 bases separated the two germline ends. Germline V CDR1 and CDR2: MNHEY, SVGAGI. CDR3 size: 15 residues. The CDR3 loop reads CASIWGVSGNQPQHF. DNA of the CDR3: TGTGCCAGCATTTGGGGAGTGTCGGGCAATCAGCCCCAGCATTTT.

The chain uses TRBV12-5 and TRBJ1-1; the match to TRBD1 covers 7 bases. V was pared by 7 bases and J by 5 bases, with 13 bases of the junction left unmatched. The CDR3 consists of 15 residues. Germline V gene lookup returns CDR1 LGHNT and CDR2 FRNRAP. CDR3 DNA: TGTGCTAGTGCCATAAGGGGGCAGGGGAAGACTGAAGCTTTCTTT. Translation gives CASAIRGQGKTEAFF.

This chain joins TRBV28 and TRBJ2-5, with 7 positions matching TRBD1. The V gene end was trimmed by 5 bases and the J gene end by 3 bases; junction bases not matched to a gene: 9. The CDR3 is made up of 15 amino acids. The germline V gene encodes CDR1 MDHEN and CDR2 SYDVKM. In DNA, the CDR3 is TGTGCCAGCAGTGAACCCGGGACAGCAAAAGAGACCCAGTACTTC. It encodes CASSEPGTAKETQYF.

This chain uses TRBV7-6 with TRBJ1-1; tentative D call: TRBD1 (6 bases). The CDR3 extends over 16 amino acids. Trimming left V 0 bases short and J 1 base short, with 12 bases between. The germline CDR1 and CDR2 sequences are SGHVS and FNYEAQ. CDR3: CASSLAEVQGNTEAFF. For the CDR3, the DNA is TGTGCCAGCAGCTTAGCGGAGGTACAGGGGAACACTGAAGCTTTCTTT. Full variable domain (remainder filled in from reference TRBV7-6 and TRBJ1-1): GAGVSQSPRYKVTKRGQDVALRCDPISGHVSLYWYRQALGQGPEFLTYFNYEAQQDKSGLPNDRFSAERPEGSISTLTIQRTEQRDSAMYRCASSLAEVQGNTEAFFGQGTRLTVV.

The CDR3 DNA follows: TGTGCCAGCAGCTTAACCCTATATAGCAATCAGCCCCAGCATTTT. It codes for CASSLTLYSNQPQHF. The chain combines TRBV7-2 with TRBJ1-5; no clear D. CDR3 length: 15 amino acids. The germline V gene has CDR1 SGHTA and CDR2 FQGNSA. V was cut by 2 bases and J by 0 bases, with 8 bases left in between. Supplemented by reference TRBV7-2 and TRBJ1-5, the full variable domain reads GAGVSQSPSNKVTEKGKDVELRCDPISGHTALYWYRQSLGQGLEFLIYFQGNSAPDKSGLPSDRFSAERTGGSVSTLTIQRTQQEDSAVYLCASSLTLYSNQPQHFGDGTRLSIL.

This clone was counted only a few times. The chain combines TRBV14 with TRBJ1-2; D possibly corresponds to TRBD1 (6 bases). Trimming pared 4 bases from V and 1 base from J, leaving 19 bases between. The CDR3 length is 17 residues. Germline-derived CDR1 and CDR2 are SGHDN and FVKESK. The CDR3 sequence: CASSRASGTLDNYGYTF. The CDR3 bases are TGTGCCAGCAGCCGAGCTTCCGGGACACTCGATAACTATGGCTACACCTTC. Full variable domain (rest looked up from reference TRBV14 and TRBJ1-2): EAGVTQFPSHSVIEKGQTVTLRCDPISGHDNLYWYRRVMGKEIKFLLHFVKESKQDESGMPNNRFLAERTGGTYSTLKVQPAELEDSGVYFCASSRASGTLDNYGYTFGSGTRLTVV.

The chain couples TRBV7-9 to TRBJ2-3; no reliable D call. The CDR3 sequence is 15 residues long. Germline V gene sequence: CDR1 SEHNR, CDR2 FQNEAQ (reference sequence). V was shortened by 5 bases and J by 2 bases, with 14 bases between the two germline ends. In DNA form, the CDR3 reads TGTGCCAGCAGCACGGCCCTACTAATCACAGATACGCAGTATTTT. Residues: CASSTALLITDTQYF.

This clone was seen a few times. The chain couples TRBV5-1 to TRBJ2-1; D might be TRBD1 (6 bases). This CDR3 comprises 16 residues. V was shortened by 0 bases and J by 7 bases, with 17 bases between the two germline ends. The germline gives CDR1 SGHRS, CDR2 YFSETQ. The CDR3 region has the DNA TGCGCCAGCAGCTTGGCCGGTACAGGGATAGGAAATGAGCAGTTCTTC. Amino acid sequence: CASSLAGTGIGNEQFF.

The J gene is TRBJ2-7, the V gene TRBV7-9; 9 bases map to TRBD1. The CDR3 runs 14 residues. Germline V gene data show CDR1 as SEHNR and CDR2 as FQNEAQ (reference sequence). The V segment lost 5 bases and the J segment 3 bases; nucleotides outside the gene matches: 5. CDR3 nucleotides: TGTGCCAGCAGCCGTTGGGACAGGGTCTACGAGCAGTACTTC. This codes for CASSRWDRVYEQYF.

The J gene is TRBJ1-5, the V gene TRBV18; 8 bases agree with TRBD1. The CDR3 is made up of 16 amino acids. The germline gives CDR1 KGHSH, CDR2 LQKENI. V dropped 5 bases and J dropped 6; count of bases not matched to a gene: 12. CDR3 sequence reads: CASSAQGALVGQPQHF. The CDR3 DNA sequence: TGTGCCAGCTCAGCGCAGGGGGCTTTAGTAGGTCAGCCCCAGCATTTT. Drawing the rest from reference TRBV18 and TRBJ1-5, the complete variable domain is NAGVMQNPRHLVRRRGQEARLRCSPMKGHSHVYWYRQLPEEGLKFMVYLQKENIIDESGMPKERFSAEFPKEGPSILRIQQVVRGDSAAYFCASSAQGALVGQPQHFGDGTRLSIL.

V usage is TRBV28 and J usage is TRBJ2-7; TRBD2 might be the D (6 bases). The CDR3 contains 16 residues. Trimming shortened V by 6 bases and J by 5 bases, and 23 bases separated the two germline ends. Germline loops: CDR1 MDHEN, CDR2 SYDVKM. The CDR3 DNA reads as TGTGCCAGCAGGGGTATAGGGACTCCCCAAGGGGACGAGCAGTACTTC. Its protein is CASRGIGTPQGDEQYF.

The rearrangement uses TRBV29-1 and TRBJ1-2, with 8 nucleotides matching TRBD1. V shed 6 bases, J shed 7 bases, and the junction held 7 bases outside the gene matches. In germline, CDR1 is SQVTM, CDR2 ANQGSEA. The length of the CDR3 is 12 residues. The CDR3 DNA reads TGCAGCGTCGCGACAGGGGCCTTTGGCTACACCTTC. Translated: CSVATGAFGYTF. Supplemented by reference TRBV29-1 and TRBJ1-2, the full variable domain reads SAVISQKPSRDICQRGTSLTIQCQVDSQVTMMFWYRQQPGQSLTLIATANQGSEATYESGFVIDKFPISRPNLTFSTLTVSNMSPEDSSIYLCSVATGAFGYTFGSGTRLTVV.

The genes are TRBV10-3 and TRBJ1-4; 8 bases match TRBD1. CDR1 ENHRY and CDR2 SYGVKD come from the germline V gene. The V gene end was trimmed by 4 bases and the J gene end by 7 bases; junction bases not matched to a gene: 8. CDR3 length: 15 amino acids. The CDR3 sequence is CAISGGQERGEKLFF. CDR3 DNA sequence: TGTGCCATCAGTGGGGGACAGGAGCGTGGTGAAAAACTGTTTTTT.

This clone was seen a single time. The chain has TRBV7-2 and TRBJ2-1; 10 positions agree with TRBD1. CDR1 is SGHTA and CDR2 is FQGNSA in the germline V gene. V lost 2 bases to trimming and J lost 8 bases; unmatched junction nucleotides: 18. The CDR3 is made up of 19 amino acids. The CDR3: CASSLYGQGVPLDLDEQFF. The CDR3 bases are TGTGCCAGCAGCTTATATGGACAGGGGGTGCCCCTAGATTTAGATGAGCAGTTCTTC.